The table lists the clone carrying this TCR beta chain with many counts. Time point denoted: before trial treatment. Nivolumab, ipilimumab, aspirin, low-dose cyclophosphamide and low-dose radiotherapy were all administered to the donors. The data are from a study of low-dose radiotherapy and immunotherapy resistance in tumors. The CDR3 totals 12 residues. V was shortened by 6 bases and J by 5 bases, with 10 bases between the two germline ends. The germline V gene encodes CDR1 MDHEN and CDR2 SYDVKM. First-strand cDNA used TRAV- and TRBV-specific primers, covering alpha and beta chains. Over about 19 PCR cycles, TCRs were amplified from a constant-region primer and V-primer adapter. TCRdb re-called the reads through MiXCR, storing one row per CDR3 protein. Of 60,000 to 90,000 distinct CDR3 sequences in the sample, around 31% were seen once.

Source: PBMCs, taken before treatment. This TCR derives from a female donor with ovarian cancer. The chain employs TRBV28 and TRBJ1-2; possible D gene TRBD1, 5 bases. The CDR3: CASSPGTYGYTF. For the CDR3, the DNA is TGTGCCAGCAGCCCAGGGACGTATGGCTACACCTTC.